The 7 T cell receptor beta chains given below trace back to one sample, sequenced in a study of shared clonotypes between healthy human individuals. Only in-frame clones appear in the TCRdb table, and some are missing; sequencing was by immunoSEQ multiplex PCR. The data contain a few million clones, under 95% of them seen just once; the ten biggest clones take up more than 0.35%. The material sequenced was naive CD4+ T cells from PBMCs. The subset: CD45RA+ positively selected. All receptors come from a man between 18 and 35 years old in good health. Some clones in this sample may be carry-over from other donors' samples.

The chain joins TRBV7-2 to TRBJ2-3, with D possibly TRBD2 on 5 matching bases. V was cut by 2 bases and J by 5 bases, with 11 bases left in between. Germline CDR1 reads SGHTA; CDR2 reads FQGNSA. This CDR3 is built from 14 residues. The CDR3, as DNA: TGTGCCAGCAGCTTATTTTTCCGGGGAGATACGCAGTATTTT. It encodes CASSLFFRGDTQYF.

Points on this clone: The sample has other DNA sequences that encode this CDR3 too. The chain links TRBV5-1 to TRBJ1-1, with TRBD1 matching over 7 bases. CDR3 length equals 14 residues. V shed 4 bases, J shed 1 base, and the junction held 4 bases outside the gene matches. Germline CDR1 is SGHRS and CDR2 is YFSETQ. This CDR3 reads CASSPDRANTEAFF. CDR3 DNA: TGCGCCAGCAGCCCCGACAGGGCGAACACTGAAGCTTTCTTT.

This clone was detected only a few times. The gene calls are TRBV29-1 and TRBJ1-1, with 9 bases lining up with TRBD1. This CDR3 is built from 13 residues. V lost 6 bases and J lost 11; bases outside the gene matches: 13. Germline V gene sequence: CDR1 SQVTM, CDR2 ANQGSEA. CDR3 coding DNA: TGCAGCGTACCCAAGCGGGGACAGGGATCGGCTTTCTTT. Encoded protein: CSVPKRGQGSAFF.

The rearrangement joins TRBV7-2 to TRBJ2-5; the D gene is possibly TRBD2 (6 bases). Looked up from germline, CDR1 is SGHTA and CDR2 is FQGNSA. Trimming removed 6 bases at V and 4 bases at J, with 21 bases between. This CDR3 has 16 amino acids. The CDR3 DNA reads TGTGCCAGCAGTGGCCCGAGGGCCAGCGGGCGAGAGACCCAGTACTTC. Translated: CASSGPRASGRETQYF.

The count of this clone is one. The chain is built from TRBV7-6 and TRBJ2-7; D gene ambiguous. The CDR3 extends over 11 amino acids. CDR1 and CDR2 from the germline V gene are SGHVS and FNYEAQ. V was cut by 5 bases and J by 4 bases, with 6 bases left in between. The CDR3 reads CASSPLYEQYF. The DNA of the CDR3 is TGTGCCAGCAGCCCACTATACGAGCAGTACTTC.

With regard to this clone: The same CDR3 also results from other DNA sequences found in this sample. The rearrangement links TRBV2 to TRBJ2-2; no clear D. V gave up 2 bases and J gave up 1 base, with 5 bases separating them. The CDR3 loop spans 14 amino acids. Germline loops: CDR1 SNHLY, CDR2 FYNNEI. The CDR3: CASSERQNTGELFF. In nucleotides, the CDR3 is TGTGCCAGCAGTGAAAGACAGAACACCGGGGAGCTGTTTTTT.

The chain couples TRBV30 to TRBJ1-5; the D gene is possibly TRBD1 (6 bases). V dropped 1 base and J dropped 4 bases, with 14 bases sitting between them. The CDR3 consists of 15 residues. CDR1 and CDR2 from the germline V gene are GTSNPN and SVGIG (reference sequence). As DNA, the CDR3 is TGTGCCTGGAGTGGCATGGGGGCCCTGAATCAGCCCCAGCATTTT. As protein: CAWSGMGALNQPQHF. Full variable domain (outside the CDR3, taken from reference TRBV30 and TRBJ1-5): SQTIHQWPATLVQPVGSPLSLECTVEGTSNPNLYWYRQAAGRGLQLLFYSVGIGQISSEVPQNLSASRPQDRQFILSSKKLLLSDSGFYLCAWSGMGALNQPQHFGDGTRLSIL.